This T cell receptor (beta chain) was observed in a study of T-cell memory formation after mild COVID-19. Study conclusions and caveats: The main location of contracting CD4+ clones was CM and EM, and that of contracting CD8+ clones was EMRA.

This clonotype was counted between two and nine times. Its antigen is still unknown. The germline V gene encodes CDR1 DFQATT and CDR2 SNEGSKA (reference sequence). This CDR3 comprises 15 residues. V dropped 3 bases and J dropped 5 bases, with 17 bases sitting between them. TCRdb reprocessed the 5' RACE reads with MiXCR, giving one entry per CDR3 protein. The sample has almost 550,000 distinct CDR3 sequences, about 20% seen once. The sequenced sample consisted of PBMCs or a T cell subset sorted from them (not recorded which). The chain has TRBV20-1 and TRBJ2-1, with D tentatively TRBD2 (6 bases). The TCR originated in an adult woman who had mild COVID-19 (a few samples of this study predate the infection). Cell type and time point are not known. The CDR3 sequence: CSARDPGLENNEQFF. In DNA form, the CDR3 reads TGCAGTGCTAGGGACCCGGGACTGGAGAACAATGAGCAGTTCTTC.